These T cell receptor beta chains were read from a single sample in a study of T cells after yellow fever vaccination. In TCRdb, the 5' RACE reads were re-called with MiXCR into one record per CDR3 protein. The data contain fewer than 90,000 distinct CDR3 sequences, approximately 7% of them seen just once; the ten biggest clones take up under 45%. The material was CD8+ T cells sorted from PBMCs, obtained around 5 days after the first yellow fever vaccination. These receptors were taken from a man aged 18 to 30 who received the YFV17D yellow fever vaccine. Both conserved end residues are part of each CDR3. The order of the fields is CDR3 length, clone size, D gene, V gene, J gene, CDR3 protein, CDR3 DNA. A D gene is named only where the DNA matches it firmly. The size field is filled for only some rows; it gives once, few, many or a size class.

13	few	NA	TRBV15	TRBJ2-1	CATTGPTGDEQFF	TGTGCCACCACGGGACCCACAGGCGATGAGCAGTTCTTC
15	NA	TRBD1	TRBV5-8	TRBJ1-1	CASSLGDSLNTEAFF	TGTGCCAGCAGCTTGGGGGACAGCCTAAACACTGAAGCTTTCTTT
14	NA	TRBD1	TRBV27	TRBJ1-1	CASSPSGGLTEAFF	TGTGCCAGCAGCCCATCAGGGGGCTTGACTGAAGCTTTCTTT
15	few	NA	TRBV13	TRBJ1-6	CASSFLGDYNSPLHF	TGTGCCAGCAGCTTTTTAGGCGATTATAATTCACCCCTCCACTTT
13	NA	NA	TRBV7-9	TRBJ1-2	CASSLTVSNGYTF	TGTGCCAGCAGCTTAACAGTTAGTAATGGCTACACCTTC
15	NA	TRBD1	TRBV12-3/TRBV12-4	TRBJ2-5	CASSLADRGGETQYF	TGTGCCAGCAGTTTAGCCGACAGGGGAGGAGAGACCCAGTACTTC
16	NA	TRBD2	TRBV7-2	TRBJ2-2	CASSLLAGGRTGELFF	TGTGCCAGCAGCTTACTAGCGGGGGGGCGGACCGGGGAGCTGTTTTTT
15	few	NA	TRBV9	TRBJ2-1	CASSVGPGLGDEQFF	TGTGCCAGCAGCGTAGGGCCCGGGCTGGGGGATGAGCAGTTCTTC
15	few	NA	TRBV14	TRBJ1-1	CASSQVIDMNTEAFF	TGTGCCAGCAGCCAAGTGATCGACATGAACACTGAAGCTTTCTTT
15	NA	NA	TRBV29-1	TRBJ2-3	CSVERFLGSTDTQYF	TGCAGCGTTGAAAGGTTCCTAGGGAGCACAGATACGCAGTATTTT